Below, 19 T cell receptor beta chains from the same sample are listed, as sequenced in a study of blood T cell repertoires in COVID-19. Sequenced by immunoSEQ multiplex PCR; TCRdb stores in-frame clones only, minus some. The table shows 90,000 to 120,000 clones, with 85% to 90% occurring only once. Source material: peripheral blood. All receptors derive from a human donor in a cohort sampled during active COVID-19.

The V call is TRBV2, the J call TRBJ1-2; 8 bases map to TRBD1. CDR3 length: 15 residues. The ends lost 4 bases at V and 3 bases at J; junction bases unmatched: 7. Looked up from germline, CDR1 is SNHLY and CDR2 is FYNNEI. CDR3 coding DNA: TGTGCCAGCAGTGTACAGGGGGAAGGAGACTATGGCTACACCTTC. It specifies CASSVQGEGDYGYTF.

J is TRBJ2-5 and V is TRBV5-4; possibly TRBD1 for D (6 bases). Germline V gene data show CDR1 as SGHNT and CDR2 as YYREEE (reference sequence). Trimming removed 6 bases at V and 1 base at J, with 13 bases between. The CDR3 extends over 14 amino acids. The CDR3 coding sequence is TGTGCCAGCACCAGATCGGACAGCCAAGAGACCCAGTACTTC. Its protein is CASTRSDSQETQYF.

The CDR3 spells CASSQRPPGAGELFF. In nucleotides, the CDR3 is TGTGCCAGCAGCCAGCGACCGCCCGGGGCCGGGGAGCTGTTTTTT. The chain is built from TRBV3-1 (or the pseudogene TRBV3-2) and TRBJ2-2; tentatively, D is TRBD2 (5 bases). V was clipped by 3 bases and J by 6 bases, with 14 bases between them. CDR1 is LGHDT, CDR2 YNNKEL, per germline (reference sequence). This CDR3 comprises 15 residues.

DNA for the CDR3: TGTGCCAGCACCTCCGGGGACTATGGCTACACCTTC. As protein: CASTSGDYGYTF. The chain employs TRBV28 and TRBJ1-2; D gene uncertain. The V gene lost 7 bases and the J gene lost 3 bases, with 9 bases spanning the gap. Germline loops: CDR1 MDHEN, CDR2 SYDVKM. This CDR3 contains 12 residues.

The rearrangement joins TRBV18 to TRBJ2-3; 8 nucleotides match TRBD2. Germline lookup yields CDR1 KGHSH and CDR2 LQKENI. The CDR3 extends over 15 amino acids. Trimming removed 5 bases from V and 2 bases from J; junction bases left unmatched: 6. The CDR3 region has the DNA TGTGCCAGCTCAGAAGCGGGGGCTTCCACAGATACGCAGTATTTT. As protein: CASSEAGASTDTQYF.

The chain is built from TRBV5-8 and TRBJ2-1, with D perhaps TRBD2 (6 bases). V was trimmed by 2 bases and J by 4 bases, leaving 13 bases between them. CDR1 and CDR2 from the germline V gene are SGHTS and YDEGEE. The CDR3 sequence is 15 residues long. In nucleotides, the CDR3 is TGTGCCAGCAGCTTACTAGCAGCCTCTTACAATGAGCAGTTCTTC. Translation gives CASSLLAASYNEQFF.

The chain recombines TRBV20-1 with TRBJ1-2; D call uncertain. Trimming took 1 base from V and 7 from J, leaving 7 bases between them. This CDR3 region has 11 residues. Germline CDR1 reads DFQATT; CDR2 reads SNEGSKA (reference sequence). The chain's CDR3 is CSARGGPGYTF. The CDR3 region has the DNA TGCAGTGCTAGAGGTGGGCCTGGCTACACCTTC.

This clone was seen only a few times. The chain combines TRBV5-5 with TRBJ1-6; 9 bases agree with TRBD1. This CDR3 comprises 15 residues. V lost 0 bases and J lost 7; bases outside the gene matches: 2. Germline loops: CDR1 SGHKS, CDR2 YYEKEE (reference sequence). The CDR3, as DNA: TGTGCCAGCAGCTTGGCGGGACAGGGAAATTCACCCCTCCACTTT. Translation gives CASSLAGQGNSPLHF.

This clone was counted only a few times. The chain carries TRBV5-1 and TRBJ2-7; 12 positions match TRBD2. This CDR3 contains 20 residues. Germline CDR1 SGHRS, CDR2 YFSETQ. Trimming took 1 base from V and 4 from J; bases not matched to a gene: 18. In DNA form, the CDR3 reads TGCGCCAGCAGCTTGCTCCCTAGCGGGAGGGCCAAAGTGGGGCGGTACGAGCAGTACTTC. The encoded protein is CASSLLPSGRAKVGRYEQYF.

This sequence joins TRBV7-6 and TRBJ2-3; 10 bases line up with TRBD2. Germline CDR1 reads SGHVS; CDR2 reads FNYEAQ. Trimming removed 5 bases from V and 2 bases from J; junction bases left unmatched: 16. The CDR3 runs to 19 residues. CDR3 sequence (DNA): TGTGCCAGCAGCCACGGACCCGGACTAGCGGAGAGGCCCACAGATACGCAGTATTTT. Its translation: CASSHGPGLAERPTDTQYF.

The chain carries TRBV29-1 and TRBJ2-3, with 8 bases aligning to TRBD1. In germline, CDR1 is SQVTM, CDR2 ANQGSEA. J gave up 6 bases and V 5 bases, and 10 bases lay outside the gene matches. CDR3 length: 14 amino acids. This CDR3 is CSVSGQGPRDTQYF. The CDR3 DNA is TGCAGCGTTAGCGGACAGGGTCCCAGGGATACGCAGTATTTT.

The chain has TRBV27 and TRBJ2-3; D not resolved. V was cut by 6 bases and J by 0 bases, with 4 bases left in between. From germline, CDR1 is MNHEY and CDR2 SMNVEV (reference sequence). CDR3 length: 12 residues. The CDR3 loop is CASSPSTDTQYF. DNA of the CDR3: TGTGCCAGCAGCCCGAGCACAGATACGCAGTATTTT.

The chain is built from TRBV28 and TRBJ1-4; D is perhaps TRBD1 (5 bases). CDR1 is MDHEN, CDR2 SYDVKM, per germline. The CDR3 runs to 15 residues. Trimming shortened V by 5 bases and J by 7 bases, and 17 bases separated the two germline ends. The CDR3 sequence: CASSLLGGSIEKLFF. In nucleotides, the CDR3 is TGTGCCAGCAGTCTATTGGGGGGGAGTATTGAAAAACTGTTTTTT.

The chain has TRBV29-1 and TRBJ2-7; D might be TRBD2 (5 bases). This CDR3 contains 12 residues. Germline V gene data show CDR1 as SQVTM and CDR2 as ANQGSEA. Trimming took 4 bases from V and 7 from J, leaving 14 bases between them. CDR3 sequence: CSVAYYRGEQYF. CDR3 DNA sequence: TGCAGCGTTGCCTACTATCGAGGGGAGCAGTACTTC.

This CDR3 is CASGNWGQGSEKLFF. The CDR3 nucleotides read TGTGCCAGCGGCAATTGGGGACAGGGAAGTGAAAAACTGTTTTTT. The rearrangement links TRBV6-5 to TRBJ1-4, with 9 nucleotides matching TRBD1. Germline-derived CDR1 and CDR2 are MNHEY and SVGAGI. V shed 8 bases, J shed 7 bases, and the junction held 11 bases outside the gene matches. CDR3 length: 15 amino acids.

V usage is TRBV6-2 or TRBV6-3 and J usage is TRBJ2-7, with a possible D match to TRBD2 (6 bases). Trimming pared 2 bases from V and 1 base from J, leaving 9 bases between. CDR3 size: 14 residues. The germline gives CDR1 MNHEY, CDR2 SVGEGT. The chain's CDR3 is CASSYGTDSYEQYF. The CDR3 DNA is TGTGCCAGCAGTTACGGGACTGATTCCTACGAGCAGTACTTC.

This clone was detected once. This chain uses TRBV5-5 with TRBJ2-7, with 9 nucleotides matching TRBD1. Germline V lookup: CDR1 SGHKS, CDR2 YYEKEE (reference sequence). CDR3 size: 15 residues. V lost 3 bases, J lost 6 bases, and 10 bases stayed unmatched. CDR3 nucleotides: TGTGCCAGCAGCTCGTTTGAGACAGGGGGTAGCGAGCAGTACTTC. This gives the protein CASSSFETGGSEQYF.

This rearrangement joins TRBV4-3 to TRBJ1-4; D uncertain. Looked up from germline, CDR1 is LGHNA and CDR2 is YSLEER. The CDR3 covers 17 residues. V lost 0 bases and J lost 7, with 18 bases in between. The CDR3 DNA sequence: TGCGCCAGCAGCCAAGAAACCGCAACCCTTGGCGGTGAAAAACTGTTTTTT. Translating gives CASSQETATLGGEKLFF.

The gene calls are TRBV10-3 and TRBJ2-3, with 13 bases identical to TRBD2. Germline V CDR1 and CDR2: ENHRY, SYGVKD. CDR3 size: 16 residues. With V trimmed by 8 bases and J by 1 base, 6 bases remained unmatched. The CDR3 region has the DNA TGTGCCATCTTCCCTACTAGCGGGGGGGGCACAGATACGCAGTATTTT. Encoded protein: CAIFPTSGGGTDTQYF.